This TCR beta chain was identified in a study of vaccination and CD4 T cells after COVID-19. The CDR3 runs 17 residues. Per the germline V gene, CDR1 is WNHNN and CDR2 is SYGVQD (reference sequence). V lost 4 bases, J lost 1 base, and 5 bases stayed unmatched. TCRdb ran MiXCR on the PCR reads and lists one entry per CDR3 protein. The sample has just over 20,000 distinct CDR3 sequences, roughly three fifths seen once. The sequencing used CD4+ T cells from blood, collected before SARS-CoV-2 vaccination. The genes are TRBV10-1 and TRBJ2-2; the match to TRBD2 covers 11 bases. This clonotype was obtained from a human donor who had recovered from COVID-19. The CDR3 reads CASSARGLAGNTGELFF. CDR3 nucleotides: TGCGCCAGCAGTGCCAGAGGACTAGCGGGGAACACCGGGGAGCTGTTTTTT.